This T cell receptor beta chain was profiled in a study of cytomegalovirus exposure and HLA in healthy donors. Germline-derived CDR1 and CDR2 are SGHRS and YFSETQ. V was trimmed by 1 base and J by 6 bases, leaving 9 bases between them. The CDR3 is made up of 13 amino acids. The PCR used 60 Vbeta and 13 Jbeta primers. Assay used: immunoSEQ multiplex PCR; TCRdb lists only in-frame clones, some missing. The sample includes about 110,000 clones, around 83% seen only once; the top ten take around 3%. The rearrangement joins TRBV5-1 to TRBJ2-3; a weak D match, TRBD2 (5 bases). The sample taken for sequencing was PBMCs. This TCR was recovered from a woman in her sixties in good health and CMV-seropositive. CDR3 bases: TGCGCCAGCAGCTTGAAGAGGGCCGATACGCAGTATTTT. It translates to CASSLKRADTQYF.